This TCR beta chain emerged from a study of beta chain features in type 1 diabetes. Study summary: All samples together contributed more than 90,000,000 sorted cells for examination.

This CDR3 has 15 residues. V lost 3 bases and J 4 bases, leaving 13 bases between the germline ends. The germline V gene has CDR1 SGHVS and CDR2 FNYEAQ. Study-wide points: A possible short-template PCR bias applies equally to patients and controls. In cDNA sequencing, cells with high TCR expression could be over-represented. The study found moderately but significantly shorter TCRB CDR3s in all four CD4+ subsets of Type 1 diabetes patients.

The study reverse transcribed the entire isolated RNA, so it sequenced expressed TCRB transcripts. Method: immunoSEQ multiplex PCR; TCRdb's copy keeps in-frame clones and lacks some. This table holds some 150,000 clones, less than 15% found once. In its sample, this clone was seen a few times. What it recognizes is unknown. This clonotype originated in a man aged 18 to 35 with type 1 diabetes. V and J are TRBV7-6 and TRBJ1-5; no reliable D call. The specimen was central memory CD4+ T cells from blood. Here the CDR3 DNA reads TGTGCCAGCAGCTTGGGCAGATTGGGGAATCAGCCCCAGCATTTT. Translation: CASSLGRLGNQPQHF.